This T cell receptor (beta chain) is from a study of Tregs in tolerant kidney transplant recipients. Study results and caveats: Findings come from small patient numbers and require larger validation.

This CDR3 comprises 14 residues. The V segment lost 4 bases and the J segment 2 bases; nucleotides outside the gene matches: 4. The germline V gene encodes CDR1 SGHNT and CDR2 YYREEE (reference sequence). A note on this clone: Antigen: not known.

Repertoires were generated with immunoSEQ multiplex PCR, while TCRdb's copy carries only in-frame clones and drops some. Of over 55,000 clones listed, about four fifths are singletons. The receptor was derived from a human donor in good health. The chain has TRBV5-4 and TRBJ2-3; 7 bases agree with TRBD1. Sequences were obtained from CD4+ T cells from blood. In DNA, the CDR3 is TGTGCCAGCAGCGCGGACAGGACCACAGATACGCAGTATTTT. Its protein product is CASSADRTTDTQYF.